The next 9 T cell receptor beta chains were all read from a single sample in a study of blood T cell repertoires in COVID-19. Only in-frame clones appear in the TCRdb table, and some are missing; sequencing was by immunoSEQ multiplex PCR. The data show under 200,000 clones, with about 80% seen just once and about 3.4% held by the top ten. Sequences were obtained from PBMCs or T cells enriched from blood (not recorded which). The receptors here all came from a woman aged 60-75 years who had recovered from COVID-19.

The CDR3: CATSDPGQGAAEKLFF. DNA of the CDR3: TGTGCCACCAGTGACCCGGGACAGGGGGCAGCGGAAAAACTGTTTTTT. The V and J genes are TRBV24-1 and TRBJ1-4, with 12 bases aligning to TRBD1. V trimming: 4 bases; J trimming: 8 bases; junction bases outside the gene matches: 7. This CDR3 contains 16 residues. Germline V gives CDR1 KGHDR, CDR2 SFDVKD.

The V gene is TRBV5-1, the J gene TRBJ2-2, with 8 positions matching TRBD1. The V and J ends lost 3 bases and 4 bases, in that order; junction bases with no gene match: 5. The CDR3 loop spans 15 amino acids. Germline-derived CDR1 and CDR2 are SGHRS and YFSETQ. The CDR3 bases are TGCGCCAGCAGCTCAAGGACAGGGAGCACCGGGGAGCTGTTTTTT. As protein: CASSSRTGSTGELFF.

J is TRBJ1-5 and V is TRBV6-5; TRBD1 agrees at 7 bases. The CDR3 extends over 14 amino acids. The trim removed 7 bases at V and 3 bases at J, leaving 6 bases unmatched. Germline lookup yields CDR1 MNHEY and CDR2 SVGAGI. The CDR3 spells CASNPDRANQPQHF. As DNA, the CDR3 is TGTGCCAGCAATCCCGACAGGGCCAATCAGCCCCAGCATTTT.

The chain combines TRBV11-2 with TRBJ2-3; 9 nucleotides agree with TRBD1. V dropped 1 base and J dropped 0; count of bases not matched to a gene: 5. CDR1 is SGHAT and CDR2 is FQNNGV in the germline V gene. The CDR3 sequence is 17 residues long. The CDR3 bases are TGTGCCAGCAGCTTAGGGAACAGGGGGCTTAGCACAGATACGCAGTATTTT. Protein: CASSLGNRGLSTDTQYF.

This chain connects TRBV15 to TRBJ2-7; D is perhaps TRBD2 (5 bases). Trimming took off 0 bases at V and 6 bases at J, with 15 bases between the two ends. The CDR3 covers 15 residues. Per germline, CDR1 LNHNV and CDR2 YYDKDF (reference sequence). As DNA, the CDR3 is TGTGCCACCAGCAGAGATTCGGCCTGGCTAGCCGAGCAGTACTTC. It yields the protein CATSRDSAWLAEQYF.

This chain joins TRBV5-1 and TRBJ1-1; the match to TRBD1 covers 11 bases. Germline assignment: CDR1 SGHRS and CDR2 YFSETQ. V lost 6 bases to trimming and J lost 0 bases; unmatched junction nucleotides: 7. The CDR3 runs to 16 residues. CDR3 DNA: TGCGCCAGCAAAACCGGGACAGGGGGGATGAACACTGAAGCTTTCTTT. Its protein is CASKTGTGGMNTEAFF.

The V call is TRBV10-1, the J call TRBJ2-5; the match to TRBD2 covers 8 bases. Germline lookup yields CDR1 WNHNN and CDR2 SYGVQD (reference sequence). The V and J ends lost 3 bases and 2 bases, in that order; junction bases with no gene match: 11. The CDR3 has 17 amino acids. CDR3 coding DNA: TGCGCCAGCAGTGATCCCGACCTCCGGGGGGGACAAGAGACCCAGTACTTC. It yields the protein CASSDPDLRGGQETQYF.

The chain combines TRBV2 with TRBJ2-5; D not resolved. The CDR3 sequence is 12 residues long. V shed 4 bases and J shed 4 bases, with 7 bases lying between them. In germline, CDR1 is SNHLY, CDR2 FYNNEI. CDR3 nucleotides: TGTGCCAGCAGTGGAACGGGAGAGACCCAGTACTTC. Translation gives CASSGTGETQYF.

The chain recombines TRBV2 with TRBJ2-7; 8 positions agree with TRBD1. The germline V gene encodes CDR1 SNHLY and CDR2 FYNNEI. V shed 4 bases, J shed 6 bases, and the junction held 2 bases outside the gene matches. This CDR3 is built from 12 residues. The DNA of the CDR3 is TGTGCCAGCAGTGGTACAGGGGGCGAGCAGTACTTC. Translating gives CASSGTGGEQYF.